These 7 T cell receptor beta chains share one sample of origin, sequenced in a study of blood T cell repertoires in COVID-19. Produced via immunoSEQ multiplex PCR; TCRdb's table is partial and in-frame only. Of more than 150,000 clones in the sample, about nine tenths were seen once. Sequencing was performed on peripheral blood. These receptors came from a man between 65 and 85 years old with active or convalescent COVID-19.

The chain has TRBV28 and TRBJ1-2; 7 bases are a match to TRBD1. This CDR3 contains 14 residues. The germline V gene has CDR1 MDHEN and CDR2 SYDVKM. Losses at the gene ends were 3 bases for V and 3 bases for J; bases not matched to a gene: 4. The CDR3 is CASSFPGTDYGYTF. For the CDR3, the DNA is TGTGCCAGCAGTTTCCCCGGGACAGACTATGGCTACACCTTC.

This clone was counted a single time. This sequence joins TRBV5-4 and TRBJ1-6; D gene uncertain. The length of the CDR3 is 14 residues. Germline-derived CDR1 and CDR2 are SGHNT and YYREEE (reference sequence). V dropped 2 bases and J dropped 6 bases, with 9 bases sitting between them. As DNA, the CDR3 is TGTGCCAGCAGCTTAGATAGAACTAATTCACCCCTCCACTTT. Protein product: CASSLDRTNSPLHF.

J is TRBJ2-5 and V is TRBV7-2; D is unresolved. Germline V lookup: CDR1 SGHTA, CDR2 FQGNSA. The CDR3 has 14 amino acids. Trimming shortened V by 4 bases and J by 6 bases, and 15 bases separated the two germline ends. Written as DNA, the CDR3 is TGTGCCAGCAGCTCCCCACGAGAAGTCAAGACCCAGTACTTC. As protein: CASSSPREVKTQYF.

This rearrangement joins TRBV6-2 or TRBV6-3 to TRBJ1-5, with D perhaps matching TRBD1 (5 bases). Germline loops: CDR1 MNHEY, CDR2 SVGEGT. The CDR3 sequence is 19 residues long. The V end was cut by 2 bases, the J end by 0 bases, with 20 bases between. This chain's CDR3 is CASSYARGSVGYSNQPQHF. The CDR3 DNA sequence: TGTGCCAGCAGTTACGCCCGGGGGTCTGTCGGGTATAGCAATCAGCCCCAGCATTTT.

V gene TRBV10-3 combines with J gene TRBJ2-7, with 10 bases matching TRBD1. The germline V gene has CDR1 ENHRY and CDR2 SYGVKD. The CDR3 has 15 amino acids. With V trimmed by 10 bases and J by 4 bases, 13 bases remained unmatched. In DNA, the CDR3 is TGTGCCACCAAGACTGGGACAGGGGATTTATACGAGCAGTACTTC. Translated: CATKTGTGDLYEQYF.

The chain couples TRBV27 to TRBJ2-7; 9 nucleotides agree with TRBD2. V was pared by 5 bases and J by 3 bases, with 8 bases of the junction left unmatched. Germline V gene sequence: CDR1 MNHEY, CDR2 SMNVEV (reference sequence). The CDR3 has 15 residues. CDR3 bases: TGTGCCAGCAGTCGAGGGGCGGGAGGGCTCTACGAGCAGTACTTC. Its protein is CASSRGAGGLYEQYF.

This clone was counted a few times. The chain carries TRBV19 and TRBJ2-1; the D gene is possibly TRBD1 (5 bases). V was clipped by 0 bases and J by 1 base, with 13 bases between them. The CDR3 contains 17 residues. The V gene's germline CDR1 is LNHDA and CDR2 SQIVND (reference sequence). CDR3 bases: TGTGCCAGTAGTATAGATGCCCCAGGGTGGTCCTACAATGAGCAGTTCTTC. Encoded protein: CASSIDAPGWSYNEQFF.